The sequence of this TCR beta chain was determined in a study of T cell changes during pregnancy in multiple sclerosis. This table comes from immunoSEQ multiplex PCR, and its TCRdb copy is limited to in-frame clones, with some not included. The repertoire holds 40,000 to 60,000 clones, with roughly 92% as singletons. Between the trimmed V and J ends, which lost 4 bases and 4 bases, there was a span of 8 bases. Germline V gives CDR1 SQVTM, CDR2 ANQGSEA. This CDR3 comprises 12 residues. This material consisted of CD4+ T cells from peripheral blood mononuclear cells, taken in the third trimester of pregnancy. The chain is built from TRBV29-1 and TRBJ1-5; maybe TRBD1 (5 bases). This TCR derives from a female donor with multiple sclerosis, enrolled in a pregnancy study. CDR3 amino acids: CSVAQGNQPQHF. The CDR3 bases are TGCAGCGTTGCCCAGGGAAATCAGCCCCAGCATTTT.